This T cell receptor beta chain was sequenced in a study of CD8 T cells in ankylosing spondylitis. Points from the study as a whole: In ankylosing spondylitis patients, matched synovial fluid reportedly showed significant enrichment of disease-linked clones. As for the disease-linked clones, they showed a CD8+ phenotype and occurred at relatively low frequencies in peripheral blood.

With regard to this clonotype: Its specificity is unknown.

V gave up 5 bases and J gave up 1 base; unmatched junction bases: 5. Germline values: CDR1 SNHLY, CDR2 FYNNEI. The CDR3 spans 15 residues. Library preparation for TCR beta used quantitative 5'-RACE with molecular barcodes. TCRdb reprocessed the 5' RACE reads via MiXCR and lists one record per CDR3 protein. The data show 200,000 to 300,000 distinct CDR3 sequences, approximately 24% seen once. The sample consisted of blood, either unsorted or a sorted T cell fraction (not recorded which). The receptor's source is a male donor with ankylosing spondylitis or in good health (not recorded which). The chain couples TRBV2 to TRBJ2-5; 9 bases fit TRBD1. The CDR3 nucleotides are TGTGCCAGCAGTAGGACAGGGGAATTCCAAGAGACCCAGTACTTC. It codes for CASSRTGEFQETQYF.